Presented here are 23 T cell receptor beta chains from one specimen sequenced in a study of cytomegalovirus exposure and HLA in healthy donors. Primers for the PCR totalled 60 Vbeta and 13 Jbeta. Assay: immunoSEQ multiplex PCR; the TCRdb copy retains only in-frame clones and omits some. This sample has a few hundred thousand clones, with approximately 85% found just once. What was sequenced was PBMCs. The source is a woman in her thirties or forties in good health and CMV-seropositive.

The rearrangement uses TRBV7-9 and TRBJ2-1, with D unresolved. CDR1 SEHNR and CDR2 FQNEAQ come from the germline V gene (reference sequence). This CDR3 is built from 16 residues. Between the trimmed V and J ends, which lost 3 bases and 4 bases, there was a span of 16 bases. The CDR3 region is CASSFSRQRGYNEQFF. CDR3 DNA: TGTGCCAGCAGCTTTAGTCGGCAAAGAGGATACAATGAGCAGTTCTTC.

The V call is TRBV28, the J call TRBJ2-1; D may be TRBD1 (6 bases). Per germline, CDR1 MDHEN and CDR2 SYDVKM. Trimming stripped 5 bases from V and 15 bases from J, with 14 bases between. The CDR3 covers 11 residues. The CDR3 DNA reads as TGTGCCAGCAGTGAACCGGGACACCGGTTCTTC. Translating it yields CASSEPGHRFF.

The rearrangement uses TRBV7-2 and TRBJ2-2; 8 bases fit TRBD1. The CDR3 consists of 14 residues. V trimming: 10 bases; J trimming: 1 base; junction bases outside the gene matches: 5. Germline V gives CDR1 SGHTA, CDR2 FQGNSA. The CDR3 region is CANGQGQNTGELFF. CDR3 bases: TGTGCCAACGGACAGGGTCAGAACACCGGGGAGCTGTTTTTT.

Of note for this clone: Other DNA sequences in this specimen translate into the identical CDR3. The chain combines TRBV30 with TRBJ1-2, with D unclear. Trimming took 0 bases from V and 5 from J, leaving 4 bases between them. There are 11 residues in the CDR3. In germline, CDR1 is GTSNPN, CDR2 SVGIG (reference sequence). Here the CDR3 reads CAWSVQYGYTF. In DNA form, the CDR3 reads TGTGCCTGGAGTGTACAATATGGCTACACCTTC.

The sample holds one count of this clone. This chain links TRBV7-9 with TRBJ1-2; 9 bases map to TRBD1. The CDR3 runs 17 residues. The trim removed 1 base at V and 8 bases at J, leaving 14 bases unmatched. Germline assignment: CDR1 SEHNR and CDR2 FQNEAQ (reference sequence). The CDR3 here is CASSLGGTGMGVDGYTF. CDR3 DNA sequence: TGTGCCAGCAGCTTAGGTGGGACAGGGATGGGTGTTGACGGCTACACCTTC.

There are a few counts of this clone. This chain uses TRBV6-1 with TRBJ2-7, with D perhaps TRBD2 (6 bases). Trimming shortened V by 5 bases and J by 2 bases, and 10 bases separated the two germline ends. The CDR3 has 13 residues. CDR1 is MNHNS, CDR2 SASEGT, per germline. The CDR3 region is CASSSGGTYEQYF. The DNA of the CDR3 is TGTGCCAGCAGTAGCGGAGGGACCTACGAGCAGTACTTC.

The chain has TRBV29-1 and TRBJ1-5; D unresolved. V was cut by 5 bases and J by 5 bases, with 10 bases left in between. The CDR3 totals 12 residues. Germline CDR1 SQVTM, CDR2 ANQGSEA. As DNA, the CDR3 is TGCAGCGTTTTACAGACCGATCAGCCCCAGCATTTT. This encodes CSVLQTDQPQHF.

The chain carries TRBV7-3 and TRBJ2-2; 9 positions agree with TRBD2. The ends lost 5 bases at V and 0 bases at J; junction bases unmatched: 7. The CDR3 spans 17 residues. Germline V gives CDR1 SGHTA, CDR2 FQGTGA. In nucleotides, the CDR3 is TGTGCCAGCAGCGCCCCTAGCGGGGAATCGAACACCGGGGAGCTGTTTTTT. Translating it yields CASSAPSGESNTGELFF.

The chain employs TRBV29-1 and TRBJ1-4; TRBD1 agrees at 10 bases. The CDR3 runs 13 residues. With V trimmed by 5 bases and J by 7 bases, 4 bases remained unmatched. Germline CDR1 SQVTM, CDR2 ANQGSEA. The CDR3 spells CSVKTGGVEKLFF. The CDR3 bases are TGCAGCGTTAAGACAGGGGGCGTTGAAAAACTGTTTTTT.

This chain connects TRBV4-2 to TRBJ2-5; the D gene is possibly TRBD2 (5 bases). The CDR3 has 14 residues. Trimming took off 4 bases at V and 1 base at J, with 10 bases between the two ends. Germline V gives CDR1 LGHNA, CDR2 YNFKEQ. CDR3 sequence reads: CASSRRAGQETQYF. The DNA of the CDR3 is TGTGCCAGCAGCCGCCGGGCGGGCCAAGAGACCCAGTACTTC.

This chain links TRBV30 with TRBJ2-5; D perhaps matches TRBD2 (6 bases). Germline values: CDR1 GTSNPN, CDR2 SVGIG (reference sequence). V lost 3 bases, J lost 5 bases, and 10 bases lay in between. The CDR3 is 12 amino acids. CDR3 sequence: CAWSGRGETQYF. The CDR3 bases are TGTGCCTGGAGCGGGAGAGGCGAGACCCAGTACTTC.

In its sample, this clone was seen a few times. The rearrangement links TRBV28 to TRBJ2-4; D may be TRBD2 (5 bases). In germline, CDR1 is MDHEN, CDR2 SYDVKM. The CDR3 is 14 amino acids. With 2 bases removed from V and 2 bases from J, the gap between germline ends came to 7 bases. The CDR3 spells CASSLEGSKNIQYF. The CDR3 region has the DNA TGTGCCAGCAGTTTAGAGGGTTCCAAAAACATTCAGTACTTC. Variable domain in full (rest from reference TRBV28 and TRBJ2-4): DVKVTQSSRYLVKRTGEKVFLECVQDMDHENMFWYRQDPGLGLRLIYFSYDVKMKEKGDIPEGYSVSREKKERFSLILESASTNQTSMYLCASSLEGSKNIQYFGAGTRLSVL.

The rearrangement links TRBV18 to TRBJ2-1; D may be TRBD1 (5 bases). V lost 2 bases, J lost 6 bases, and 14 bases lay in between. Germline CDR1 KGHSH, CDR2 LQKENI. The CDR3 consists of 15 residues. CDR3 residues: CASSPGQGSRNEQFF. The CDR3 region has the DNA TGTGCCAGCTCACCAGGGCAGGGCAGTCGCAATGAGCAGTTCTTC.

This chain connects TRBV19 to TRBJ2-1; D might be TRBD1 (6 bases). Trimming pared 3 bases from V and 8 bases from J, leaving 11 bases between. This CDR3 is built from 13 residues. CDR1 LNHDA and CDR2 SQIVND come from the germline V gene (reference sequence). CDR3 in DNA: TGTGCCAGTAGTATTCAGGGGAGCGATGAGCAGTTCTTC. This translates into CASSIQGSDEQFF.

This clone has only a few counts. The V gene is TRBV30, the J gene TRBJ1-1; D gene ambiguous. The CDR3 is 11 amino acids. Germline V gene lookup returns CDR1 GTSNPN and CDR2 SVGIG (reference sequence). V was shortened by 0 bases and J by 11 bases, with 10 bases between the two germline ends. CDR3 region: CAWSVPSGAFF. In DNA, the CDR3 is TGTGCCTGGAGTGTGCCATCGGGGGCTTTCTTT.

V is TRBV7-2 and J is TRBJ2-1, with 9 bases matching TRBD2. Germline V CDR1 and CDR2: SGHTA, FQGNSA. CDR3 length equals 14 residues. V lost 5 bases, J lost 8 bases, and 7 bases stayed unmatched. In DNA form, the CDR3 reads TGTGCCAGCAGCCCTTCCGGGACTAGCTATGAGCAGTTCTTC. This gives the protein CASSPSGTSYEQFF.

The chain links TRBV19 to TRBJ2-1; D perhaps matches TRBD2 (6 bases). CDR3 length: 12 amino acids. V lost 11 bases, J lost 10 bases, and 18 bases lay in between. CDR1 is LNHDA and CDR2 is SQIVND in the germline V gene (reference sequence). The CDR3 sequence: CASQGLSKEQFF. The DNA of the CDR3 is TGTGCCTCCCAGGGACTGTCCAAAGAGCAGTTCTTC.

V and J are TRBV7-9 and TRBJ2-5; possible D gene TRBD2, 6 bases. Trimming took off 4 bases at V and 4 bases at J, with 10 bases between the two ends. Per germline, CDR1 SEHNR and CDR2 FQNEAQ (reference sequence). CDR3 length equals 13 residues. CDR3 in amino acids: CASSYGGSETQYF. The DNA of the CDR3 is TGTGCCAGCAGCTACGGGGGATCAGAGACCCAGTACTTC.

The CDR3 protein is CASRLQGTGANVLTF. CDR3 bases: TGTGCCAGCAGGCTACAGGGGACTGGGGCCAACGTCCTGACTTTC. The rearrangement joins TRBV2 to TRBJ2-6; 7 bases map to TRBD1. Germline values: CDR1 SNHLY, CDR2 FYNNEI. The CDR3 is 15 residues long. V lost 6 bases, J lost 2 bases, and 4 bases stayed unmatched.

V and J are TRBV4-2 and TRBJ1-2; maybe TRBD1 (6 bases). V was shortened by 0 bases and J by 2 bases, with 13 bases between the two germline ends. Germline CDR1 and CDR2: LGHNA and YNFKEQ. The CDR3 is 16 residues long. The CDR3 sequence is CASSQDGAQGNYGYTF. The CDR3 coding sequence is TGTGCCAGCAGCCAAGACGGGGCACAGGGCAACTATGGCTACACCTTC.

The gene calls are TRBV27 and TRBJ2-2, with D possibly being TRBD1 (6 bases). Germline CDR1 reads MNHEY; CDR2 reads SMNVEV (reference sequence). V shed 7 bases and J shed 6 bases, with 15 bases lying between them. The CDR3 has 14 residues. Here the CDR3 reads CASKTGSWAGELFF. CDR3 nucleotide sequence: TGTGCCAGCAAAACAGGGTCTTGGGCCGGGGAGCTGTTTTTT.

The V gene is TRBV12-5, the J gene TRBJ1-1, with D tentatively TRBD1 (5 bases). The length of the CDR3 is 18 residues. Trimming shortened V by 4 bases and J by 2 bases, and 23 bases separated the two germline ends. The germline V gene encodes CDR1 LGHNT and CDR2 FRNRAP. The CDR3 DNA follows: TGTGCTAGTGGTTGGGGCCTCGGCGGGAGTGGGGTAAACACTGAAGCTTTCTTT. Translating it yields CASGWGLGGSGVNTEAFF.

A note on this clone: One end of the junction varies from germline; a read error may be responsible. V gene TRBV9 combines with J gene TRBJ2-3; maybe TRBD1 (7 bases). The CDR3 consists of 16 residues. Looked up from germline, CDR1 is SGDLS and CDR2 is YYNGEE. The CDR3 nucleotides read TGTGCCAGCAGCATGAGGTGGCAGGGGGGCCCAGACACGCAGTATTTT. It encodes CASSMRWQGGPDTQYF.